This T cell receptor (beta chain) is drawn from a study of technical replicates of blood from a handful of donors. Profiling relied on immunoSEQ multiplex PCR, and the TCRdb table lists in-frame clones only, not all of them. The repertoire includes about 17,000 clones, under 90% of them detected once, and over 9.5% sits in the top ten. V shed 8 bases, J shed 4 bases, and the junction held 10 bases outside the gene matches. Germline V CDR1 and CDR2: MNHEY, SVGAGI. This CDR3 is 15 amino acids long. Sequenced sample: PBMCs. The chain combines TRBV6-5 with TRBJ2-5, with 10 nucleotides matching TRBD2. This clonotype was sampled from a human donor in good health. Some clones in this sample may be carry-over from other donors' samples. The CDR3, as DNA: TGTGCCAGCTCTCAAGAGGTAGCGGGAGGAGAGACCCAGTACTTC. This sequence encodes CASSQEVAGGETQYF.